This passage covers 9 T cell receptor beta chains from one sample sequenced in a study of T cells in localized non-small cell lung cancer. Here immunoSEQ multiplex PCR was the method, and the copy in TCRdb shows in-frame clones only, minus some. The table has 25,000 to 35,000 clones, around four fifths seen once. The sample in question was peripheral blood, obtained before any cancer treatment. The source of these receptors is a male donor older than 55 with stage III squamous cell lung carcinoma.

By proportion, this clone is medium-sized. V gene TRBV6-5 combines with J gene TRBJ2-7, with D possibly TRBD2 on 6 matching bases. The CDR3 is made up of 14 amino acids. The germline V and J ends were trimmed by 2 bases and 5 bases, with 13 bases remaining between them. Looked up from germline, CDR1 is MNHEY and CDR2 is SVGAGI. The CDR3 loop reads CASSYREAGDEQYF. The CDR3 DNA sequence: TGTGCCAGCAGTTACAGGGAGGCCGGGGACGAGCAGTACTTC.

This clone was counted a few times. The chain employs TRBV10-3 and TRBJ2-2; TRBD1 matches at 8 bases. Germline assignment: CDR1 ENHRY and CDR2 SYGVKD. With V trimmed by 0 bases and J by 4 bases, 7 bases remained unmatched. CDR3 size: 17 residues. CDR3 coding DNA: TGTGCCATCAGTGAGTCGACAGGGGCCCCCAGCACCGGGGAGCTGTTTTTT. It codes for CAISESTGAPSTGELFF.

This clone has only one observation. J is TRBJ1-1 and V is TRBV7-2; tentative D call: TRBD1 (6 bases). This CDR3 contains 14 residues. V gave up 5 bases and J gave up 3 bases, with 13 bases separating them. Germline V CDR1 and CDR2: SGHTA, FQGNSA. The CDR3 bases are TGTGCCAGCAGCATACAGGGAAGAGACACTGAAGCTTTCTTT. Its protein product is CASSIQGRDTEAFF.

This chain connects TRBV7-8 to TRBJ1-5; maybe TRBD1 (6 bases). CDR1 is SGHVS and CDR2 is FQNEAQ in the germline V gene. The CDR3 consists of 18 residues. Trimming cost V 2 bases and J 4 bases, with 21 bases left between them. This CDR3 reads CASSLRAGGTYFNQPQHF. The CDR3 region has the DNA TGTGCCAGCAGCTTAAGAGCTGGCGGGACATATTTTAATCAGCCCCAGCATTTT.

The CDR3 reads CASSSLAGDSYNEQFF. The CDR3 DNA reads as TGTGCCAGCAGTTCCTTAGCGGGGGATTCCTACAATGAGCAGTTCTTC. The chain combines TRBV27 with TRBJ2-1; TRBD2 matches 9 bases. Germline lookup yields CDR1 MNHEY and CDR2 SMNVEV (reference sequence). V shed 4 bases and J 1 base; nucleotides not matched to a gene: 5. The CDR3 is 16 amino acids.

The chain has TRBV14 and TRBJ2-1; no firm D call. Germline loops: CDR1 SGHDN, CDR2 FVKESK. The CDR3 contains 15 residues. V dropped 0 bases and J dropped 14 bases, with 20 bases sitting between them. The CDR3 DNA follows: TGTGCCAGCAGCCAAGAGAGGCCGCCCGAGTATCCCAAGTTCTTC. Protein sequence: CASSQERPPEYPKFF.

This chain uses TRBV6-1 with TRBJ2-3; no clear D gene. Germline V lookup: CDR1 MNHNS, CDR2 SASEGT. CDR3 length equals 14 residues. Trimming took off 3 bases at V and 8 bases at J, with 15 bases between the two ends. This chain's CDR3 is CASSDGALPPTQYF. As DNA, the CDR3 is TGTGCCAGCAGTGATGGTGCCCTCCCACCTACGCAGTATTTT.

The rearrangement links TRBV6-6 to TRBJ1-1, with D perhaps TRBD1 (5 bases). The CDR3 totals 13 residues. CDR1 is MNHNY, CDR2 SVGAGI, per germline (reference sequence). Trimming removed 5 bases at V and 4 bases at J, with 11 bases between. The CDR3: CASSKTAGTEAFF. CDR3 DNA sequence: TGTGCCAGCAGTAAGACAGCGGGCACTGAAGCTTTCTTT.

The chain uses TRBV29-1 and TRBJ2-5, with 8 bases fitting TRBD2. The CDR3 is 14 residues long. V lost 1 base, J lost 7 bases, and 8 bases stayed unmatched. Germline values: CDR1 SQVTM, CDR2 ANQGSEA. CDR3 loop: CSVEGTSIGVTQYF. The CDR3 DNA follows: TGCAGCGTTGAAGGGACTAGCATCGGTGTGACCCAGTACTTC.